Here is one T cell receptor beta chain with its context. What this receptor recognizes is not known. The sample holds no much larger clone one base away, and base qualities are not on file. The data originate from a study of blood T cell repertoires in COVID-19 (dated by TCRdb to the early 2020s). Study-level background: Samples covering the acute and convalescent phases of COVID-19 were provided by collaborators in the United States, Italy and Spain. The repertoires were made available in a free public database intended to serve as a resource for research on the immune response to SARS-CoV-2. Deeply sampled blood TCRbeta repertoires from subjects exposed to, actively infected with, or recovered from COVID-19 were included in the dataset. Sample metadata almost always included a de-identified subject ID, COVID-19 status, age in years and sex. Samples came from the ongoing ImmuneRACE study (first 160 participants) plus 1,254 subjects from 6 global collaborators. The prospective study material was composed of cDNA or gDNA derived from T cells, B-cell-depleted T cells, or PBMCs. Where available, HLA class I and class II types were obtained from metadata supplied by the sample provider rather than from assay-based typing. Study-level results and caveats: Clinical and demographic metadata were provided uncurated, with the amount varying by source and participant.

TCRbeta CDR3 regions were amplified from genomic DNA by means of the immunoSEQ Assay, a bias-controlled multiplex PCR. The study's processing was this. Within the assay, amplification of reference gene primers was used to estimate how many nucleated cells each sample contained. To quantify the absolute abundance of each unique TCRbeta CDR3 rearrangement, sequence reads were collapsed and filtered. For each sample, productive Simpson clonality was calculated by taking the square root of Simpson's diversity index across productive rearrangements. This is the immuneACCESS table as TCRdb keeps it, with only in-frame sequences that have V and J called. A part of the clones is gone; compared with another copy, unresolved V genes explain less than half, and the rest is unexplained. V, J and clone size derive from that table, while D and trimming were established from the DNA sequence. The sample contains about 78,000 clones, about three quarters of them found a single time. Jointly, the top ten make up just under 10% of the sample.

Collaborating institutions collected whole blood in K2EDTA tubes following their own protocols. For TCRbeta analysis, collaborators shipped samples as frozen whole blood, isolated PBMCs, or DNA extracted from either of those sample types. CDR1 and CDR2 are read off the germline V gene (reference sequence) as LGHDT and YNNKEL. The CDR3 has 17 amino acids, counting the end cysteine and phenylalanine. Just the 51-base CDR3 DNA is kept, in frame starting at base 1. A distance of 14 bases separates the germline ends of V and J, which lose 0 bases and 1 base respectively. The receptor was derived from a human donor in a cohort sampled during active COVID-19. Sequencing was carried out using peripheral blood. The chain joins TRBV3-1 (or the pseudogene TRBV3-2) to TRBJ2-3; the D region possibly corresponds to TRBD2 (6 bases align). The nucleotides read TGTGCCAGCAGCCAAGAAAGCGCGGGACCCGGCACAGATACGCAGTATTTT. This codes for CASSQESAGPGTDTQYF.